This T cell receptor (beta chain) was identified during a study of cytomegalovirus exposure and HLA in healthy donors. Study-wide points: The study designated roughly 150 TCR beta chains cytomegalovirus-associated. It was in a later analysis that TCR association rates were seen to vary by HLA locus, highest for DRB1 and lowest for HLA-C. An analysis that came later showed most CMV-associated TCR beta chains appearing HLA-restricted. It was reported that TCR beta sequences correctly inferred the HLA-A and HLA-B alleles for most subjects.

Researchers ran the PCR with 60 Vbeta and 13 Jbeta primers. The assay was immunoSEQ multiplex PCR, and TCRdb's table has in-frame clones only and misses some. The table records some 170,000 clones, over 75% of them present only once. Comment on this clone: No antigen is known for it.

Looked up from germline, CDR1 is MNHNS and CDR2 is SASEGT. The CDR3 has 13 amino acids. V lost 0 bases and J lost 4, with 7 bases in between. The chain combines TRBV6-1 with TRBJ2-7; D may be TRBD2 (6 bases). This TCR was recovered from a woman younger than 30 in good health and CMV-seronegative. Source material: PBMCs. Here the CDR3 reads CASSEARDYEQYF. CDR3 bases: TGTGCCAGCAGTGAAGCGCGGGATTACGAGCAGTACTTC.